These T cell receptor beta chains were read from a single sample in a study of cytomegalovirus exposure and HLA in healthy donors. Sequencing used immunoSEQ multiplex PCR; TCRdb keeps in-frame clones, though not all of them. This repertoire shows some 120,000 clones, approximately 80% found once; its top ten account for about 1.3%. The sample taken for sequencing was PBMCs. These receptors were collected from a man aged 50 to 60 in good health and CMV-seronegative. CDR3s include the opening cysteine and the closing phenylalanine or tryptophan. Each record gives: J gene, V gene, D gene, clone size, CDR3 protein, CDR3 DNA. A D gene is named only where the DNA matches it firmly. Some rows have no size entry. The others give once, few or many, or a class for an expanded clone.

TRBJ2-2 | TRBV7-9 | NA | NA | CASSFSAVGELFF | TGTGCCAGCAGCTTCAGCGCGGTGGGGGAGCTGTTTTTT
TRBJ2-5 | TRBV6-5 | NA | few | CASTDKETQYF | TGTGCCAGCACCGACAAGGAGACCCAGTACTTC
TRBJ2-5 | TRBV5-4 | NA | NA | CASSLPNGETQYF | TGTGCCAGCAGCTTGCCGAACGGGGAGACCCAGTACTTC
TRBJ2-1 | TRBV6-5 | TRBD1 | NA | CASSRYGTRGILQFF | TGTGCCAGCAGTCGTTACGGGACCAGGGGGATTCTTCAGTTCTTC
TRBJ2-5 | TRBV7-2 | TRBD1 | once | CASSSNRGQETQYF | TGTGCCAGCAGCTCAAACAGGGGCCAAGAGACCCAGTACTTC
TRBJ2-7 | TRBV25-1 | NA | NA | CASSESLTGSYEQYF | TGTGCCAGCAGTGAATCCCTGACAGGATCCTACGAGCAGTACTTC
TRBJ1-1 | TRBV5-4 | TRBD1 | NA | CASSLDAGGLNTEAFF | TGTGCCAGCAGCTTGGATGCAGGGGGGTTGAACACTGAAGCTTTCTTT
TRBJ1-5 | TRBV19 | TRBD1 | NA | CASRETGYNQPQHF | TGTGCCAGTAGAGAGACAGGGTACAATCAGCCCCAGCATTTT
TRBJ2-1 | TRBV11-2 | NA | NA | CASSSQQGYEQFF | TGTGCCAGCAGCTCTCAACAGGGTTATGAGCAGTTCTTC
TRBJ1-4 | TRBV27 | NA | NA | CASSPRSGTNEKLFF | TGTGCCAGCAGTCCCCGTTCAGGGACTAATGAAAAACTGTTTTTT
TRBJ1-4 | TRBV4-3 | NA | NA | CASSQGVDGNEKLFF | TGCGCCAGCAGCCAAGGGGTAGACGGGAATGAAAAACTGTTTTTT
TRBJ2-1 | TRBV4-3 | TRBD2 | NA | CASSQGTSGSWNEQFF | TGCGCCAGCAGCCAAGGGACTAGCGGGAGTTGGAATGAGCAGTTCTTC
TRBJ2-6 | TRBV7-3 | NA | NA | CASTEQARTGANVLTF | TGTGCCAGCACGGAACAGGCACGTACTGGGGCCAACGTCCTGACTTTC
TRBJ1-4 | TRBV27 | TRBD1 | NA | CASSPRQGGNEKLFF | TGTGCCAGCAGTCCCAGACAGGGGGGAAATGAAAAACTGTTTTTT
TRBJ2-1 | TRBV5-4 | TRBD2 | NA | CASGVAGGYEQFF | TGTGCCAGCGGCGTAGCGGGAGGGTATGAGCAGTTCTTC
TRBJ2-6 | TRBV11-2 | NA | NA | CASSKQAASSGANVLTF | TGTGCCAGCAGCAAACAGGCTGCAAGCTCTGGGGCCAACGTCCTGACTTTC
TRBJ2-2 | TRBV6-6 | TRBD1 | NA | CASSYSSRGHSGELFF | TGTGCCAGCAGTTACTCGAGCAGGGGGCACAGCGGGGAGCTGTTTTTT
TRBJ2-7 | TRBV14 | TRBD1 | NA | CASSSRDSQTYEQYF | TGTGCCAGCAGCAGCCGGGACAGCCAAACCTACGAGCAGTACTTC
TRBJ2-5 | TRBV10-3 | TRBD2 | NA | CAIRDGLAGGQETQYF | TGTGCCATCAGGGACGGACTAGCGGGAGGGCAAGAGACCCAGTACTTC